Presented here are 13 T cell receptor beta chains from one specimen sequenced in a study of blood T cell repertoires in COVID-19 (TCRdb year 2020). The library was built by means of the immunoSEQ multiplex PCR assay. In its TCRdb copy, this immuneACCESS table keeps in-frame sequences only and misses some clones. Where compared with another copy, unresolved V genes explain less than half of these, and the others have no known cause. The sample table contains about 30,000 clones; only one count was recorded for approximately 85% of them. Under 8% of the sample is held by the ten biggest clonotypes. The sample consisted of peripheral blood. The receptors originated from a man aged 60 to 69 with active COVID-19.

CDR3 sequence: CASSLGGTTHNEQFF. For the CDR3, the DNA is TGTGCCAGCAGTCTAGGCGGGACTACTCACAATGAGCAGTTCTTC. The chain employs TRBV28 and TRBJ2-1; 7 nucleotides agree with TRBD2. The CDR3 is made up of 15 amino acids. The trim removed 5 bases at V and 5 bases at J, leaving 9 bases unmatched. Germline V gene data show CDR1 as MDHEN and CDR2 as SYDVKM.

The chain recombines TRBV6-1 with TRBJ2-3; TRBD2 agrees at 11 bases. V trimming: 4 bases; J trimming: 6 bases; junction bases outside the gene matches: 12. The CDR3 is made up of 17 amino acids. Germline V gives CDR1 MNHNS, CDR2 SASEGT. The DNA of the CDR3 is TGTGCCAGCAGTGTTAGCGGGAGGGCCTTTGGATTGGATACGCAGTATTTT. It translates to CASSVSGRAFGLDTQYF.

This clone was seen just once. The gene calls are TRBV29-1 and TRBJ1-1; 7 bases fit TRBD1. Per germline, CDR1 SQVTM and CDR2 ANQGSEA. With 5 bases clipped from V and 6 bases from J, the junction kept 6 bases outside the gene matches. The CDR3 loop spans 12 amino acids. CDR3 bases: TGCAGCGTTACACAGGGGTTAGCTGAAGCTTTCTTT. The encoded protein is CSVTQGLAEAFF. Full variable domain (rest looked up from reference TRBV29-1 and TRBJ1-1): SAVISQKPSRDICQRGTSLTIQCQVDSQVTMMFWYRQQPGQSLTLIATANQGSEATYESGFVIDKFPISRPNLTFSTLTVSNMSPEDSSIYLCSVTQGLAEAFFGQGTRLTVV.

J is TRBJ1-6 and V is TRBV11-2, with 9 positions matching TRBD1. The CDR3 covers 16 residues. Germline V CDR1 and CDR2: SGHAT, FQNNGV. V trimming: 2 bases; J trimming: 10 bases; junction bases outside the gene matches: 9. CDR3 sequence reads: CASSLIRGTGLSPLHF. The DNA for the CDR3 is TGTGCCAGCAGCTTAATCCGTGGGACAGGGTTATCACCCCTCCACTTT.

The chain uses TRBV24-1 and TRBJ2-1, with D perhaps TRBD2 (5 bases). CDR1 KGHDR and CDR2 SFDVKD come from the germline V gene. Trimming took off 1 base at V and 6 bases at J, with 12 bases between the two ends. The CDR3 contains 15 residues. The CDR3 nucleotides read TGTGCCACCAGTGATTTCTTGGGAGAATTCAATGAGCAGTTCTTC. Translating it yields CATSDFLGEFNEQFF.

This rearrangement joins TRBV5-1 to TRBJ2-1; 9 bases fit TRBD1. With 4 bases clipped from V and 4 bases from J, the junction kept 12 bases outside the gene matches. The CDR3 spans 17 residues. Germline-derived CDR1 and CDR2 are SGHRS and YFSETQ. The CDR3 loop is CASSAHKTGGPYNEQFF. The CDR3 coding sequence is TGCGCCAGCAGCGCCCATAAGACAGGGGGGCCTTACAATGAGCAGTTCTTC.

The chain links TRBV5-4 to TRBJ2-3; 8 positions agree with TRBD2. Per germline, CDR1 SGHNT and CDR2 YYREEE (reference sequence). This CDR3 comprises 14 residues. After removal of 0 bases from V and 7 bases from J, the junction contained 4 bases not matched to a gene. DNA of the CDR3: TGTGCCAGCAGCTTGGCCGGGGGGGGGAATACGCAGTATTTT. Its protein is CASSLAGGGNTQYF.

The J gene is TRBJ2-7, the V gene TRBV24-1; TRBD2 might be the D (5 bases). The germline CDR1 and CDR2 sequences are KGHDR and SFDVKD. Trimming took off 5 bases at V and 0 bases at J, with 10 bases between the two ends. The CDR3 is 14 amino acids. The CDR3 protein is CATSAAGLSYEQYF. The DNA of the CDR3 is TGTGCCACCAGTGCAGCAGGACTCTCCTACGAGCAGTACTTC.

This clone was picked up one time. CDR3 DNA: TGCAGCGTGATCAGACAACTGGCCCCCGGGAGCTCCTACGAGCAGTACTTC. Translated, it gives CSVIRQLAPGSSYEQYF. The genes are TRBV29-1 and TRBJ2-7, with a tentative D call TRBD2 (6 bases). Deletions cut 6 bases from V and 0 bases from J, with 24 bases between. Germline V gives CDR1 SQVTM, CDR2 ANQGSEA. The CDR3 runs 17 residues.

This chain connects TRBV5-1 to TRBJ1-2; tentative D call: TRBD1 (5 bases). The CDR3 loop spans 14 amino acids. Germline CDR1 SGHRS, CDR2 YFSETQ. The V end lost 5 bases, the J end lost 4 bases, and 15 bases lay between the germline ends. The CDR3 coding sequence is TGCGCCAGCAGTTCAGGAAATACAGGCTATGGCTACACCTTC. The encoded protein is CASSSGNTGYGYTF.

The chain recombines TRBV10-3 with TRBJ2-7, with 12 bases aligning to TRBD2. The CDR3 totals 13 residues. The junction had 1 base not matched to a gene; V was cut back by 5 bases and J by 5 bases. CDR1 ENHRY and CDR2 SYGVKD come from the germline V gene. CDR3 bases: TGTGCCATCAGTCGGACTAGCGGGGACGAGCAGTACGTC. This gives the protein CAISRTSGDEQYV.

The chain carries TRBV7-3 and TRBJ2-1; 7 positions agree with TRBD2. Germline loops: CDR1 SGHTA, CDR2 FQGTGA. Unmatched junction bases numbered 13, after V lost 4 bases and J lost 4 bases. This CDR3 comprises 17 residues. CDR3 bases: TGTGCCAGCAGCTCCCATAGGGCGGGAGTGTCTTACAATGAGCAGTTCTTC. Translation: CASSSHRAGVSYNEQFF.

This clone was recorded once. This sequence joins TRBV6-6 and TRBJ2-1, with D unresolved. The CDR3 has 15 residues. V lost 2 bases to trimming and J lost 3 bases, with 11 bases between them. CDR1 and CDR2 from the germline V gene are MNHNY and SVGAGI (reference sequence). As DNA, the CDR3 is TGTGCCAGCAGTTACCACGACACAGTCTACAATGAGCAGTTCTTC. Translated: CASSYHDTVYNEQFF.